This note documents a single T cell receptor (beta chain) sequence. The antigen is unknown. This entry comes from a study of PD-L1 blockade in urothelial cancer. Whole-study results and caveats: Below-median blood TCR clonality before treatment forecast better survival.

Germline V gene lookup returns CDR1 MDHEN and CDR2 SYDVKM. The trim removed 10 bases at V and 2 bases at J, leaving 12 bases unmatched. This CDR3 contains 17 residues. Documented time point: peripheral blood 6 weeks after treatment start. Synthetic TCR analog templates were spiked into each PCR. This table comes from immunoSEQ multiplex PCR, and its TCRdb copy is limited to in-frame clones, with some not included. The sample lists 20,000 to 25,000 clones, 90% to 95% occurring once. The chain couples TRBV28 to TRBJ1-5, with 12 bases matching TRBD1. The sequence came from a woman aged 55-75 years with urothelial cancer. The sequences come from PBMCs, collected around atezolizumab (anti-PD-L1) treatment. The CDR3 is CAKYRDRGLGCNQPQHF. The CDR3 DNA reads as TGTGCCAAGTACCGGGACAGGGGGCTTGGGTGCAATCAGCCCCAGCATTTT.